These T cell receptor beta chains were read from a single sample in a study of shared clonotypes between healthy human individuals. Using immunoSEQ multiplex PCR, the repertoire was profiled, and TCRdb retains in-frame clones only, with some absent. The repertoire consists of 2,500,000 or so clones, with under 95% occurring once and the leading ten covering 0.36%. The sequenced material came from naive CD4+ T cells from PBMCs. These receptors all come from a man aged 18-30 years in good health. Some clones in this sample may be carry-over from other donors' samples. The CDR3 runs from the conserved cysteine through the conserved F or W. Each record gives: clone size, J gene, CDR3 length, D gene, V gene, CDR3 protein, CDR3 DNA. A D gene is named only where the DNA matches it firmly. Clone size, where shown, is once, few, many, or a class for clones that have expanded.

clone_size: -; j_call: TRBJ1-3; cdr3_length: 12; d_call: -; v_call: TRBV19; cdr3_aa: CASSILGNTIYF; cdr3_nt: TGTGCCAGTAGTATTCTGGGAAACACCATATATTTT
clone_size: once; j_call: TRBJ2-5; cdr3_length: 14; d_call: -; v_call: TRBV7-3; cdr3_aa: CASSLTSDKETQYF; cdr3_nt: TGTGCCAGCAGCTTAACTAGCGACAAAGAGACCCAGTACTTC
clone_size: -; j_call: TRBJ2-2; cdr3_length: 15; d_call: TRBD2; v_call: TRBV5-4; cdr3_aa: CASSSLAGETGELFF; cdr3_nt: TGTGCCAGCAGCTCACTAGCGGGAGAAACCGGGGAGCTGTTTTTT
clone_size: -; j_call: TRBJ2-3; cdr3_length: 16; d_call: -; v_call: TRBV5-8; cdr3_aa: CASRTRGQTMADTQYF; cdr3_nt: TGTGCCAGCAGGACCCGTGGACAGACAATGGCAGATACGCAGTATTTT
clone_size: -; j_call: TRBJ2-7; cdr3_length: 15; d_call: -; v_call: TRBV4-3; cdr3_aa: CASSQDLYTTYEQYF; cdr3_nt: TGCGCCAGCAGCCAAGATCTGTATACTACCTACGAGCAGTACTTC
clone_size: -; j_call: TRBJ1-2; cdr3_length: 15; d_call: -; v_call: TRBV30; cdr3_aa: CAWSSLGGANYGYTF; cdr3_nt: TGTGCCTGGAGTAGCTTGGGTGGCGCTAACTATGGCTACACCTTC
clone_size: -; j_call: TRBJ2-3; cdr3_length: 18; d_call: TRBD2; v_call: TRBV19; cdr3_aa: CASRTSGTSGRAVDTQYF; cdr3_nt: TGTGCCAGTAGAACCTCCGGGACTAGCGGGAGGGCCGTAGATACGCAGTATTTT
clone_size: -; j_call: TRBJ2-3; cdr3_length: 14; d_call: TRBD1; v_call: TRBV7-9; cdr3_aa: CASSSGQGWDAQYF; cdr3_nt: TGTGCCAGCAGCTCGGGACAGGGATGGGATGCGCAGTATTTT
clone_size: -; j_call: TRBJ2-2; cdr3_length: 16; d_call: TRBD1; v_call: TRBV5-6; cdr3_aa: CASSFYDRGGTGELFF; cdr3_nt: TGTGCCAGCAGCTTCTACGACAGGGGCGGAACCGGGGAGCTGTTTTTT
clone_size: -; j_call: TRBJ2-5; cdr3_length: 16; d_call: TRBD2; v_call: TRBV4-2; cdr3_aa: CASSQDTAGGKETQYF; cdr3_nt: TGTGCCAGCAGCCAAGATACAGCGGGAGGGAAAGAGACCCAGTACTTC
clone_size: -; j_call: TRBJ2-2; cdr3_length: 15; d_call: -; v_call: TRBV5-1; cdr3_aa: CASSSGGSYTGELFF; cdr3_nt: TGCGCCAGCAGCTCAGGAGGGAGCTACACCGGGGAGCTGTTTTTT
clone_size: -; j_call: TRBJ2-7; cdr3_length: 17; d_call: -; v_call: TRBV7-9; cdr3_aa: CASSLGITGGQTYEQYF; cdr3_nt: TGTGCCAGCAGCCTAGGGATAACGGGAGGACAGACCTACGAGCAGTACTTC
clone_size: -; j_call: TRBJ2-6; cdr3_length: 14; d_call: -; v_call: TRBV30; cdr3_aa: CAWSRGSGANVLTF; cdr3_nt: TGTGCCTGGAGTAGGGGATCTGGGGCCAACGTCCTGACTTTC
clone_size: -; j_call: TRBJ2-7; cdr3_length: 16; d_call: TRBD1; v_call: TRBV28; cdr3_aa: CASSLLPGQGPYEQYF; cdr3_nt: TGTGCCAGCAGTTTACTTCCGGGACAGGGGCCCTACGAGCAGTACTTC
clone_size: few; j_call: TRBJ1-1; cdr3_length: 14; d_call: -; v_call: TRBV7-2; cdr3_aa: CASSLLNVNTEAFF; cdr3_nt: TGTGCCAGCAGCTTGCTCAACGTGAACACTGAAGCTTTCTTT
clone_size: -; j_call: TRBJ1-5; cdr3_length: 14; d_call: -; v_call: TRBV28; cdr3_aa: CASRNRDPNQPQHF; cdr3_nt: TGTGCCAGCAGAAACCGGGACCCCAATCAGCCCCAGCATTTT
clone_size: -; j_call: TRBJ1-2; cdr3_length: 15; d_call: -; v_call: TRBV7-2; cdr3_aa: CASSLGRGGGFGYTF; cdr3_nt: TGTGCCAGCAGCTTAGGGCGAGGGGGGGGTTTCGGCTACACCTTC
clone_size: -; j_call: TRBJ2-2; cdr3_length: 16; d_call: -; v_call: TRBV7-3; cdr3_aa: CASSLTPRGGGGELFF; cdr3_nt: TGTGCCAGCAGCTTAACCCCCCGGGGTGGTGGCGGGGAGCTGTTTTTT
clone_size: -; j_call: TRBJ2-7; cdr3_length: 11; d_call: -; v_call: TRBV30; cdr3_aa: CAWSPGAEQYF; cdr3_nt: TGTGCCTGGAGTCCTGGCGCCGAGCAGTACTTC
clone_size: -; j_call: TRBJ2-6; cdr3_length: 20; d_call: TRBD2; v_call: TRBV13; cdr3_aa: CASSLLRTSGRNSGANVLTF; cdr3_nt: TGTGCCAGCAGCTTACTTCGGACTAGCGGGAGGAACTCTGGGGCCAACGTCCTGACTTTC
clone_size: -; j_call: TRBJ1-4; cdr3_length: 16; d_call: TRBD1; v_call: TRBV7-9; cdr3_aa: CASSLSGGGTNEKLFF; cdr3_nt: TGTGCCAGCAGCTTATCTGGAGGGGGCACTAATGAAAAACTGTTTTTT
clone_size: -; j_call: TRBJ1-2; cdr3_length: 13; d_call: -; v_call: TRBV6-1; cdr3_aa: CASSVRPWGGYTF; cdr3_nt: TGTGCCAGCAGTGTTAGGCCCTGGGGTGGCTACACCTTC
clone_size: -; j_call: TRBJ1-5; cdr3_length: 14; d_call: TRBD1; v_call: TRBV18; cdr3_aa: CASSNRDRSQPQHF; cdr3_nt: TGTGCCAGCTCAAACCGGGACAGGAGTCAGCCCCAGCATTTT
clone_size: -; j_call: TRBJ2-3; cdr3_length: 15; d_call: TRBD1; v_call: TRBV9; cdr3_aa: CASSPGTGKLDTQYF; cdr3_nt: TGTGCCAGCAGCCCGGGGACAGGGAAGTTAGATACGCAGTATTTT
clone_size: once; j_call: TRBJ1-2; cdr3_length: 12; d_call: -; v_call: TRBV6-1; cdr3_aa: CASSEGYYGYTF; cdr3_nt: TGTGCCAGCAGTGAAGGCTACTATGGCTACACCTTC
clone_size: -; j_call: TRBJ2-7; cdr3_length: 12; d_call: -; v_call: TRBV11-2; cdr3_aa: CASSSQPYEQYF; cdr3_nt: TGTGCCAGCAGCTCACAACCCTACGAGCAGTACTTC
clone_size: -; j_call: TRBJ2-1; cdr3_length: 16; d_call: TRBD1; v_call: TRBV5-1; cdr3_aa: CASSLQGQGIGNEQFF; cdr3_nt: TGCGCCAGCAGCTTGCAGGGACAGGGAATAGGCAATGAGCAGTTCTTC
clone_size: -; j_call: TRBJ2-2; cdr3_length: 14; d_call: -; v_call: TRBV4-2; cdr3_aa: CASSQIYRAGELFF; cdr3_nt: TGTGCCAGCAGCCAAATATATCGGGCCGGGGAGCTGTTTTTT
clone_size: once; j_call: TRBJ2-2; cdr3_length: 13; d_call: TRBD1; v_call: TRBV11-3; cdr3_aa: CASSLDGTGKLFF; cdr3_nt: TGTGCCAGCAGCTTAGATGGGACAGGGAAGCTGTTTTTT
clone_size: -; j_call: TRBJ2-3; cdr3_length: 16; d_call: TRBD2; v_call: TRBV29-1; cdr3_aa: CSVEPGLAGVTDTQYF; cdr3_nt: TGCAGCGTGGAGCCGGGACTAGCGGGAGTCACAGATACGCAGTATTTT
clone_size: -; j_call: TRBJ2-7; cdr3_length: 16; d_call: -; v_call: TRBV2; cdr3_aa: CASSERRATSSYEQYF; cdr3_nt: TGTGCCAGCAGTGAAAGGCGAGCGACCAGCTCCTACGAGCAGTACTTC
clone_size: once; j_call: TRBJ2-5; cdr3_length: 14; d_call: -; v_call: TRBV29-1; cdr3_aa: CSVEGRASPETQYF; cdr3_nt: TGCAGCGTTGAAGGACGAGCTAGCCCAGAGACCCAGTACTTC
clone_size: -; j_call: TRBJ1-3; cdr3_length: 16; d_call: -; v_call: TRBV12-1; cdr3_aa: CASSGDRGHSGNTIYF; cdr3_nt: TGTGCCAGCAGCGGCGACAGGGGTCACTCTGGAAACACCATATATTTT
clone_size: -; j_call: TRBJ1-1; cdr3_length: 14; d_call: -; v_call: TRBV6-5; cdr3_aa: CASSLRGTRIEAFF; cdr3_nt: TGTGCCAGCAGTCTACGAGGGACGCGTATTGAAGCTTTCTTT
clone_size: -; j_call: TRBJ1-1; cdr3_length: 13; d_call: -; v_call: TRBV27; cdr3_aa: CASGRGRVIEAFF; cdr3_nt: TGTGCCAGCGGCCGTGGAAGAGTAATTGAAGCTTTCTTT
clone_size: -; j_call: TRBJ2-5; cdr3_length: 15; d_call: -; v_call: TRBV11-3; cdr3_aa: CASSAGPGPQETQYF; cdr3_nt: TGTGCCAGCAGCGCGGGGCCCGGCCCGCAAGAGACCCAGTACTTC
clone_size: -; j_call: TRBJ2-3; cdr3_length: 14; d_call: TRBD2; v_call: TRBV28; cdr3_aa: CAGAGLAGSDTQYF; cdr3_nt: TGTGCCGGAGCCGGACTAGCGGGATCGGATACGCAGTATTTT
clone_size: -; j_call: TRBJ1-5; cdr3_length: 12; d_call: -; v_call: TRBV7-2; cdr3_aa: CASSSDNQPQHF; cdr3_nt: TGTGCCAGCAGCTCAGACAATCAGCCCCAGCATTTT
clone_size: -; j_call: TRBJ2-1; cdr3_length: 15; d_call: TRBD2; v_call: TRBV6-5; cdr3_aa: CASSYLREVSGEQFF; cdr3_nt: TGTGCCAGCAGTTATTTGCGGGAGGTGAGTGGTGAGCAGTTCTTC
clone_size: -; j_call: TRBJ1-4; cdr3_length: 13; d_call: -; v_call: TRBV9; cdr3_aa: CASSLTNRGELFF; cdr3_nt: TGTGCCAGCAGCCTTACTAACCGGGGGGAACTGTTTTTT
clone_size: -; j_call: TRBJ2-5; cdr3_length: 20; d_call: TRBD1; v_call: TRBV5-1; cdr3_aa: CASSLDYRVKGTGAGETQYF; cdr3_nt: TGCGCCAGCAGCTTAGATTATCGAGTAAAAGGGACAGGGGCCGGGGAGACCCAGTACTTC
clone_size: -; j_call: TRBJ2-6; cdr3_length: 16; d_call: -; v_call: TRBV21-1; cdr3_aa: CASSKARHRKANVLTF; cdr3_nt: TGTGCCAGCAGCAAAGCTCGCCACCGCAAGGCCAACGTCCTGACTTTC
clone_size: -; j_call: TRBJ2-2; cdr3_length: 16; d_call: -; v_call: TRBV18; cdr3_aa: CASSPPSGPNTGELFF; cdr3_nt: TGTGCCAGCTCACCACCCAGCGGGCCGAACACCGGGGAGCTGTTTTTT
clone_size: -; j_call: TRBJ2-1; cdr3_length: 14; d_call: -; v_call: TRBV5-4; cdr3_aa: CASSLVAANNEQFF; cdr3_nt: TGTGCCAGCAGCTTGGTAGCGGCTAACAATGAGCAGTTCTTC
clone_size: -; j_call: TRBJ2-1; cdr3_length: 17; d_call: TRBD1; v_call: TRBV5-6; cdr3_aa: CASSPRQTGGAGGEQFF; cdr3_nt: TGTGCCAGCAGCCCACGTCAGACAGGGGGCGCGGGGGGTGAGCAGTTCTTC
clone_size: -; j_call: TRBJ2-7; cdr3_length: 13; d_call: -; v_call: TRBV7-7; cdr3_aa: CASSAGTAYEQYF; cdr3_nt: TGTGCCAGCAGCGCGGGGACGGCCTACGAGCAGTACTTC
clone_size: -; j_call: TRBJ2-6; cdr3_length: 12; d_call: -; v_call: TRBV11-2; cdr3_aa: CASTSGANVLTF; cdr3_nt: TGTGCCAGCACCAGTGGGGCCAACGTCCTGACTTTC
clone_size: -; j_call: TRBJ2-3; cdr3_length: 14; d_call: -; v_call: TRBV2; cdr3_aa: CASKGSQGSDTQYF; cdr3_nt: TGTGCCAGCAAGGGTTCTCAGGGGTCGGATACGCAGTATTTT